The source of this T cell receptor (beta chain) is a study of control samples from healthy donors and cancer patients. The germline V and J ends were trimmed by 7 bases and 4 bases, with 10 bases remaining between them. Germline V CDR1 and CDR2: MNHEY, SMNVEV (reference sequence). This CDR3 region has 13 residues. Produced via immunoSEQ multiplex PCR; TCRdb's table is partial and in-frame only. The sample carries roughly 140,000 clones, nearly 95% recorded once. This clone has a single count. The clonotype comes from a man aged 45-60 years in good health. Input material: blood. The chain uses TRBV27 and TRBJ1-4; D uncertain. The CDR3: CASKQNNNEKLFF. CDR3 in DNA: TGTGCCAGCAAGCAGAACAATAATGAAAAACTGTTTTTT.